The present TCR beta chain was sequenced within a study of blood T cell repertoires in COVID-19 (dated by TCRdb to the early 2020s). In terms of the full investigation: Samples covering the acute and convalescent phases of COVID-19 were provided by collaborators in the United States, Italy and Spain. The samples were drawn from two sources: the first 160 participants of the ongoing ImmuneRACE study, and approximately 1,300 subjects contributed by 6 global collaborators. Subjects who had been exposed to COVID-19, were actively infected with it, or had recovered from it provided the deeply sampled blood TCRbeta repertoires that made up the dataset. HLA class I and class II types, where available, came from metadata supplied by the sample provider rather than from assay-based typing. The repertoires were released in a freely available public database meant as a resource for research on the immune response to SARS-CoV-2. The prospective study material was composed of cDNA or gDNA derived from T cells, B-cell-depleted T cells, or PBMCs. A de-identified subject ID, COVID-19 status, age in years and sex were almost always included in the sample metadata. Here is what the overall study found, with its caveats: How much clinical and demographic metadata was included differed by source and by participant, and the metadata was provided uncurated.

Participants in the prospective study were aged roughly 18 to 89 years, lived in under 30 United States geographic areas, and enrolled through a virtual design. To assign participants to cohorts, the prospective study relied on clinical history that participants themselves reported in a screening survey and a study questionnaire. Each participant in the prospective study had whole blood, serum and a nasopharyngeal or oropharyngeal swab collected by mobile phlebotomists. Additional blood draws and questionnaires over an approximately two-month period could optionally be provided by prospective study participants. Before DNA extraction, blood samples from the prospective study were shipped at room temperature or frozen. Points on this clone: It lacks a known antigen. One end of the junction fails to match germline, which may point to a read error.

TCRbeta CDR3 regions were amplified from genomic DNA using the immunoSEQ Assay, a bias-controlled multiplex PCR. Per the authors' processing: The number of nucleated cells in each sample was estimated from the amplification of reference gene primers within the assay. To quantify the absolute abundance of each unique TCRbeta CDR3 rearrangement, sequence reads were collapsed and filtered. For each sample, productive Simpson clonality was calculated as the square root of Simpson's diversity index over productive rearrangements. What TCRdb holds here is the immuneACCESS table cut down to in-frame rearrangements. Part of the clones is not present; checked against another copy, under half of the missing clones reflect an unresolved V gene, and the others are unexplained. That table is the source of V, J and clone size, and D and trimming were worked out from the DNA. The sample table records around 230,000 clones; 86% of these occur just once. Around 3.8% of the sample is taken by the ten largest.

Sequencing was carried out using PBMCs or T cells enriched from blood (not recorded which). This receptor was obtained from a woman aged 40 to 50 with acute COVID-19.

The nucleotide sequence reads TGTGCCAGCAGTCTTAACAATGGCTACACCTTC. It is translated as CASSLNNGYTF. The rearrangement joined TRBV12-3 or TRBV12-4 to TRBJ1-2; the D gene identity is not certain. Inclusive of the bounding cysteine and phenylalanine, the CDR3 is 11 residues long. The sequence is cut down to CDR3 DNA, 33 bases in frame from base 1.